This passage covers 26 T cell receptor beta chains from one sample sequenced in a study of cytomegalovirus exposure and HLA in healthy donors. The PCR used 60 Vbeta and 13 Jbeta primers. Assay used: immunoSEQ multiplex PCR; TCRdb lists only in-frame clones, some missing. The sample has over 150,000 clones; 74% are singletons. The sequenced sample consisted of PBMCs. The receptors originated from a man aged 30-40 years in good health and CMV-seronegative.

The chain combines TRBV6-6 with TRBJ1-6; the D gene is possibly TRBD1 (5 bases). V shed 8 bases and J shed 6 bases, with 11 bases lying between them. Looked up from germline, CDR1 is MNHNY and CDR2 is SVGAGI (reference sequence). The CDR3 has 13 amino acids. DNA of the CDR3: TGTGCCAGCGGGGCGGTCTTTAATTCACCCCTCCACTTT. This encodes CASGAVFNSPLHF.

The CDR3 protein is CASSRLARNTGELFF. CDR3 nucleotide sequence: TGTGCCAGCTCACGGCTAGCGAGGAACACCGGGGAGCTGTTTTTT. V and J are TRBV18 and TRBJ2-2; maybe TRBD2 (6 bases). Germline V gives CDR1 KGHSH, CDR2 LQKENI. The CDR3 has 15 residues. Trimming removed 4 bases at V and 1 base at J, with 10 bases between.

This clone was seen a few times. This chain connects TRBV6-5 to TRBJ2-5, with a possible D match to TRBD1 (5 bases). V was cut by 3 bases and J by 2 bases, with 7 bases left in between. Germline CDR1 reads MNHEY; CDR2 reads SVGAGI. The CDR3 totals 13 residues. The CDR3 DNA reads as TGTGCCAGCAGTTATAGGGGACAAGAGACCCAGTACTTC. This codes for CASSYRGQETQYF.

The chain has TRBV6-5 and TRBJ2-2; 12 nucleotides align to TRBD2. In germline, CDR1 is MNHEY, CDR2 SVGAGI. The V segment lost 7 bases and the J segment 10 bases; nucleotides outside the gene matches: 7. The CDR3 is made up of 14 amino acids. The CDR3 loop is CASTPSGGAVELFF. The CDR3 DNA reads TGTGCCAGCACCCCTAGCGGGGGGGCCGTGGAGCTGTTTTTT.

V and J are TRBV5-4 and TRBJ2-3; 12 nucleotides agree with TRBD2. Germline CDR1 is SGHNT and CDR2 is YYREEE (reference sequence). This CDR3 comprises 17 residues. The V gene end was trimmed by 5 bases and the J gene end by 0 bases; junction bases not matched to a gene: 7. This CDR3 is CASSFPSGGASTDTQYF. For the CDR3, the DNA is TGTGCCAGCAGTTTTCCTAGCGGGGGGGCTAGCACAGATACGCAGTATTTT.

V is TRBV9 and J is TRBJ2-3; 11 bases match TRBD2. The CDR3 spans 18 residues. V shed 1 base, J shed 4 bases, and the junction held 11 bases outside the gene matches. Germline assignment: CDR1 SGDLS and CDR2 YYNGEE. CDR3 amino acids: CASSVPIAGGPVSDTQYF. CDR3 DNA sequence: TGTGCCAGCAGCGTACCAATAGCGGGGGGGCCTGTGTCAGATACGCAGTATTTT.

Points on this clone: Other DNA sequences in this sample translate to the same CDR3. This sequence joins TRBV19 and TRBJ2-1; TRBD1 is a possible D gene (6 bases). The germline V gene has CDR1 LNHDA and CDR2 SQIVND (reference sequence). The CDR3 has 15 residues. V lost 4 bases and J lost 0, with 10 bases in between. For the CDR3, the DNA is TGTGCCAGTAGTAAGGACAGAAGCTCCTACAATGAGCAGTTCTTC. Protein: CASSKDRSSYNEQFF.

The chain combines TRBV28 with TRBJ1-1; 8 bases are shared with TRBD1. Germline assignment: CDR1 MDHEN and CDR2 SYDVKM. The CDR3 has 15 amino acids. Trimming removed 4 bases from V and 10 bases from J; junction bases left unmatched: 14. The CDR3: CASSSRTGKRLGAFF. CDR3 bases: TGTGCCAGCAGTTCGAGGACAGGGAAACGACTGGGAGCTTTCTTT.

The chain couples TRBV28 to TRBJ1-2; possibly TRBD1 for D (5 bases). CDR1 is MDHEN, CDR2 SYDVKM, per germline. The CDR3 runs 16 residues. V lost 11 bases and J 4 bases, leaving 26 bases between the germline ends. The CDR3 region has the DNA TGTGCCGTGAAACGGCAGGGAGGGTCTGGGGTCTATGGCTACACCTTC. Translation: CAVKRQGGSGVYGYTF.

The chain has TRBV4-3 and TRBJ1-2; D may be TRBD1 (5 bases). Deletions cut 2 bases from V and 6 bases from J, with 22 bases between. The CDR3 covers 17 residues. Germline-derived CDR1 and CDR2 are LGHNA and YSLEER. The CDR3 DNA reads as TGCGCCAGCAGCCAAACCCTCTCGACAGTGAAGCTAAATGGCTACACCTTC. This sequence encodes CASSQTLSTVKLNGYTF.

J is TRBJ2-3 and V is TRBV6-1; tentatively, D is TRBD1 (5 bases). The germline V gene has CDR1 MNHNS and CDR2 SASEGT. The CDR3 covers 16 residues. Deletions cut 4 bases from V and 2 bases from J, with 16 bases between. This chain's CDR3 is CASSAQVWGPTDTQYF. The CDR3 DNA is TGTGCCAGCAGTGCACAGGTCTGGGGCCCCACAGATACGCAGTATTTT.

The CDR3 DNA reads TGTGCCAGCAGCGCCCCCGGGACAGGGCAAGAGACCCAGTACTTC. It codes for CASSAPGTGQETQYF. The genes are TRBV7-2 and TRBJ2-5; 9 bases agree with TRBD1. The junction had 6 bases not matched to a gene; V was cut back by 5 bases and J by 2 bases. Germline CDR1 reads SGHTA; CDR2 reads FQGNSA. This CDR3 is built from 15 residues.

This chain connects TRBV7-2 to TRBJ2-7; 14 bases line up with TRBD2. This CDR3 spans 17 amino acids. V was pared by 5 bases and J by 6 bases, with 12 bases of the junction left unmatched. CDR1 SGHTA and CDR2 FQGNSA come from the germline V gene. This CDR3 reads CASSLTSGGAHLFEQYF. The CDR3 DNA sequence: TGTGCCAGCAGCCTGACTAGCGGGGGGGCCCATCTTTTCGAGCAGTACTTC.

The CDR3 reads CASSSGSFSEQYF. DNA for the CDR3: TGTGCCAGCAGCTCAGGATCGTTCTCCGAGCAGTACTTC. The chain carries TRBV11-2 and TRBJ2-7; D remains unclear. V shed 4 bases and J shed 6 bases, with 13 bases lying between them. Per germline, CDR1 SGHAT and CDR2 FQNNGV. The CDR3 loop spans 13 amino acids.

The chain carries TRBV27 and TRBJ2-7; the match to TRBD2 covers 13 bases. This CDR3 comprises 15 residues. The germline gives CDR1 MNHEY, CDR2 SMNVEV (reference sequence). The J segment lost 5 bases and the V segment lost 4 bases, leaving 5 bases of the junction unmatched. The chain's CDR3 is CASSSLAGGQDEQYF. The CDR3 coding sequence is TGTGCCAGCAGTTCACTAGCGGGGGGGCAGGACGAGCAGTACTTC.

This chain uses TRBV5-1 with TRBJ1-4, with D perhaps TRBD1 (5 bases). Germline CDR1 reads SGHRS; CDR2 reads YFSETQ. The CDR3 is made up of 15 amino acids. Trimming took 4 bases from V and 0 from J, leaving 10 bases between them. CDR3 bases: TGCGCCAGCAGCGTTACAGGAACAACTAATGAAAAACTGTTTTTT. This translates into CASSVTGTTNEKLFF.

The chain links TRBV5-5 to TRBJ1-6, with 11 bases that match TRBD1. Germline lookup yields CDR1 SGHKS and CDR2 YYEKEE (reference sequence). Losses at the gene ends were 4 bases for V and 7 bases for J; bases not matched to a gene: 7. The CDR3 runs 16 residues. The chain's CDR3 is CASSRTGGPANSPLHF. CDR3 nucleotide sequence: TGTGCCAGCAGCCGGACAGGGGGCCCTGCAAATTCACCCCTCCACTTT. Looking up the rest from reference TRBV5-5 and TRBJ1-6 gives the full variable domain: DAGVTQSPTHLIKTRGQQVTLRCSPISGHKSVSWYQQVLGQGPQFIFQYYEKEERGRGNFPDRFSARQFPNYSSELNVNALLLGDSALYLCASSRTGGPANSPLHFGNGTRLTVT.

The CDR3 spells CASSPDGTEVPYEQYF. CDR3 sequence (DNA): TGTGCCAGCTCACCAGACGGGACAGAGGTACCCTACGAGCAGTACTTC. The rearrangement links TRBV18 to TRBJ2-7; 7 bases align to TRBD1. The CDR3 covers 16 residues. J gave up 2 bases and V 2 bases, and 9 bases lay outside the gene matches. Germline CDR1 and CDR2: KGHSH and LQKENI.

The V gene is TRBV5-4, the J gene TRBJ1-2; 7 bases are shared with TRBD1. Germline-derived CDR1 and CDR2 are SGHNT and YYREEE (reference sequence). After removal of 6 bases from V and 7 bases from J, the junction contained 15 bases not matched to a gene. This CDR3 has 15 amino acids. CDR3 bases: TGTGCCAGCACCTCACCAGACGAGGGGGCTATTGGCTACACCTTC. This codes for CASTSPDEGAIGYTF.

The CDR3 spells CASSGTPGATNEKLFF. The CDR3 DNA sequence: TGTGCCAGCAGTGGGACTCCAGGCGCAACTAATGAAAAACTGTTTTTT. The chain has TRBV2 and TRBJ1-4; D is unresolved. The CDR3 spans 16 residues. Germline values: CDR1 SNHLY, CDR2 FYNNEI. Trimming left V 4 bases short and J 0 bases short, with 12 bases between.

The chain carries TRBV9 and TRBJ2-5; 8 nucleotides line up with TRBD2. The CDR3 covers 15 residues. V lost 0 bases, J lost 5 bases, and 6 bases stayed unmatched. Germline CDR1 reads SGDLS; CDR2 reads YYNGEE. The CDR3 sequence: CASSVGSGGVETQYF. CDR3 DNA: TGTGCCAGCAGCGTAGGCAGCGGGGGCGTGGAGACCCAGTACTTC.

The chain has TRBV10-2 and TRBJ1-2; TRBD1 aligns across 12 bases. V lost 5 bases and J lost 8; bases outside the gene matches: 9. Germline V gene data show CDR1 as WSHSY and CDR2 as SAAADI. The CDR3 runs 15 residues. The CDR3 region has the DNA TGCGCCAGCAGTTCGCCGGGACAGGGGGCGGGCGGCTACACCTTC. Translated, it gives CASSSPGQGAGGYTF.

The chain is built from TRBV6-4 and TRBJ2-1, with 8 positions matching TRBD1. V trimming: 6 bases; J trimming: 8 bases; junction bases outside the gene matches: 9. The CDR3 is made up of 14 amino acids. Germline V gives CDR1 MRHNA, CDR2 SNTAGT. CDR3 in amino acids: CASSAGQGGYEQFF. DNA of the CDR3: TGTGCCAGCAGCGCCGGACAGGGTGGGTATGAGCAGTTCTTC.

Notes on this clone: Its ends do not fully match the called genes, so a read error is possible. The chain recombines TRBV19 with TRBJ1-5; 8 nucleotides align to TRBD1. The germline V gene encodes CDR1 LNHDA and CDR2 SQIVND (reference sequence). This CDR3 contains 14 residues. The CDR3 DNA reads as TGTGCCAGTAGTATAGGGACAGGGCCTCAGCCCCAGAATTTT. The encoded protein is CASSIGTGPQPQNF. Together with reference TRBV19 and TRBJ1-5, the CDR3 gives the full variable domain: DGGITQSPKYLFRKEGQNVTLSCEQNLNHDAMYWYRQDPGQGLRLIYYSQIVNDFQKGDIAEGYSVSREKKESFPLTVTSAQKNPTAFYLCASSIGTGPQPQNFGDGTRLSIL.

CDR3 in amino acids: CASRDSGGVRGYTF. The CDR3 DNA sequence: TGTGCCAGCAGGGATTCAGGGGGCGTACGTGGCTACACCTTC. The chain has TRBV28 and TRBJ1-2, with TRBD1 matching 8 bases. There are 14 residues in the CDR3. Germline CDR1 MDHEN, CDR2 SYDVKM. Trimming cost V 6 bases and J 7 bases; bases outside gene matches: 10.

The V call is TRBV11-2, the J call TRBJ1-4, with 9 bases aligning to TRBD1. The germline gives CDR1 SGHAT, CDR2 FQNNGV. With V trimmed by 1 base and J by 3 bases, 6 bases remained unmatched. This CDR3 contains 17 residues. The DNA of the CDR3 is TGTGCCAGCAGCTTAGGCCGGGACAGGGATCCTAATGAAAAACTGTTTTTT. This gives the protein CASSLGRDRDPNEKLFF.